These T cell receptor beta chains were read from a single sample in a study of blood T cell repertoires in COVID-19. Some clones are missing from TCRdb's copy, which holds only in-frame ones; the method was immunoSEQ multiplex PCR. The sample has under 150,000 clones, 80% seen once. Specimen: peripheral blood. The receptors were sampled from a man between 60 and 75 years old with active or convalescent COVID-19. The CDR3 runs from the conserved cysteine through the conserved F or W. Fields, in order: D gene, clone size, J gene, V gene, CDR3 DNA, CDR3 protein. A D gene is named only where the DNA matches it firmly. Some rows have no size entry. The others give once, few or many, or a class for an expanded clone.

NA NA TRBJ2-5 TRBV28 TGTGCCAGCAGTCCCCGCGGCCGCCACCCAAAAGGGACCCAGTACTTC CASSPRGRHPKGTQYF
NA NA TRBJ2-7 TRBV6-5 TGTGCCAGCACGGACTCGGCCTCCTACGAGCAGTACTTC CASTDSASYEQYF
NA once TRBJ2-7 TRBV10-3 TGTGCCATCAGTGAAAGGCAGGCCCCCTACGAGCAGTACTTC CAISERQAPYEQYF
TRBD1 NA TRBJ2-7 TRBV7-6 TGTGCCAGCAGCCGGGGGACAGGGGCGGATGGCGGGAGACCCTACGAGCAGTACTTC CASSRGTGADGGRPYEQYF
TRBD1 NA TRBJ2-7 TRBV4-3 TGCGCCAGCAGCCAGGGACAGAGTTTCTCCTACGAGCAGTACTTC CASSQGQSFSYEQYF
NA NA TRBJ2-7 TRBV9 TGTGCCAGCAGCCCCACGGGGGAGGACTACGAGCAGTACTTC CASSPTGEDYEQYF
NA NA TRBJ2-6 TRBV6-5 TGTGCCAGCAGTTACCTCCCGGGGGCCAACGTCCTGACTTTC CASSYLPGANVLTF
NA NA TRBJ1-5 TRBV28 TGTGCCAGCAGCGCCACGGGCAGGGGACAGCCCCAGCATTTT CASSATGRGQPQHF
TRBD1 NA TRBJ1-4 TRBV25-1 TGTGCCAGCAGTATGAGGACAGGGTTTACGGATGAAAAACTGTTTTTT CASSMRTGFTDEKLFF
NA few TRBJ2-2 TRBV7-9 TGTGCCAGCAGCTCCCAGTCCACGAACACCGGGGAGCTGTTTTTT CASSSQSTNTGELFF
TRBD1 few TRBJ1-1 TRBV12-3/TRBV12-4 TGTGCCAGCAGTAGACAGGGGGCGGGTGAAGCTTTCTTT CASSRQGAGEAFF
TRBD1 NA TRBJ1-2 TRBV28 TGTGCCACCGAGGACAGGGGGCTCGGCTACACCTTC CATEDRGLGYTF
NA NA TRBJ2-1 TRBV19 TGTGCCAGCCTTAGCCCCCTTTACAATGAGCAGTTCTTC CASLSPLYNEQFF
TRBD2 NA TRBJ2-2 TRBV11-2 TGTGCCAGCAGCTTCCTCGGACTAGCGGGTGCCGGGGAGCTGTTTTTT CASSFLGLAGAGELFF
NA few TRBJ1-1 TRBV28 TGTGCCAGCAGTTTTTATAGGGGGGGCACTGAAGCTTTCTTT CASSFYRGGTEAFF
TRBD2 NA TRBJ2-7 TRBV28 TGTGCCAGCAGTTCAATGGGGACTAGCGAGGGATACGAGCAGTACTTC CASSSMGTSEGYEQYF
TRBD1 NA TRBJ2-5 TRBV7-2 TGTGCCAGCAGCTTTCAACAGGGGGACGAGACCCAGTACTTC CASSFQQGDETQYF
TRBD2 NA TRBJ2-7 TRBV5-1 TGCGCCAGCAGCTTAGCTAGCGGGACGTCCGAGCAGTACTTC CASSLASGTSEQYF
NA NA TRBJ2-3 TRBV30 TGTGCCTGGAGCGGAGATACGCAGTATTTT CAWSGDTQYF
NA NA TRBJ2-3 TRBV5-1 TGCGCCAGCAGCTTGGCGCGGGATATAACAGATACGCAGTATTTT CASSLARDITDTQYF
TRBD1 NA TRBJ1-4 TRBV15 TGTGCCACCAGCCAGGGGGCCACTAATGAAAAACTGTTTTTT CATSQGATNEKLFF
NA NA TRBJ2-3 TRBV3-1/TRBV3-2 TGTGCCAGCAGCCAAGCGGGGATCCGAGATACGCAGTATTTT CASSQAGIRDTQYF
TRBD1 NA TRBJ1-5 TRBV6-2/TRBV6-3 TGTGCCAGCAGTAACCGGGACAGGGGTCACAATCAGCCCCAGCATTTT CASSNRDRGHNQPQHF
TRBD2 NA TRBJ2-5 TRBV28 TGTGCCAGCACCCCGGGGATAGCGGGAGGAGAGACCCAGTACTTC CASTPGIAGGETQYF
TRBD1 few TRBJ1-5 TRBV7-8 TGTGCCAGCAGCCAGACAGGGGGCGACCAGCCCCAGCATTTT CASSQTGGDQPQHF
TRBD2 NA TRBJ2-2 TRBV6-5 TGTGCCAGCACCCCGGGGGGGGCGGGCACCGGGGAGCTGTTTTTT CASTPGGAGTGELFF
TRBD1 NA TRBJ1-2 TRBV29-1 TGCAGCGTTGGACAGGGTACCTACACCTTC CSVGQGTYTF
NA few TRBJ1-4 TRBV5-1 TGCGCCAGCAGCTTGGCTGGACAGAGGAATGAAAAACTGTTTTTT CASSLAGQRNEKLFF
TRBD1 NA TRBJ2-2 TRBV18 TGTGCCAGCTCACCGCGATCCGGGACAGGGTTTAACACCGGGGAGCTGTTTTTT CASSPRSGTGFNTGELFF
TRBD1 NA TRBJ2-6 TRBV7-6 TGTGCCAGCAGCACCCGGACAGGGACCTCTGGGGCCAACGTCCTGACTTTC CASSTRTGTSGANVLTF
TRBD1 NA TRBJ1-4 TRBV2 TGTGCCAGCACCAAACCACAGGGGGCAGGGGAAAAACTGTTTTTT CASTKPQGAGEKLFF
NA NA TRBJ1-4 TRBV7-2 TGTGCCAGCAGCTTAGCGTCCGGAGGTAATGAAAAACTGTTTTTT CASSLASGGNEKLFF
TRBD1 NA TRBJ1-1 TRBV5-6 TGTGCCAGCAGCGTCTGGACAGGGCGGGACACTGAAGCTTTCTTT CASSVWTGRDTEAFF
NA NA TRBJ1-2 TRBV18 TGTGCCAGCTCACGAGAGACAGAAACCTATGGCTACACCTTC CASSRETETYGYTF
TRBD1 NA TRBJ2-3 TRBV19 TGTGCCAGTAGGCCCGGGACAGCTAGCACAGATACGCAGTATTTT CASRPGTASTDTQYF
NA NA TRBJ1-3 TRBV4-2 TGTGCCAGCAGCCAAGAGGGAGGCTCTGGAAACACCATATATTTT CASSQEGGSGNTIYF
NA few TRBJ1-1 TRBV7-3 TGTGCCAGCAGCTTACAGGGGAACACTGAAGCTTTCTTT CASSLQGNTEAFF
NA NA TRBJ1-2 TRBV7-2 TGTGCCAGCACAATTCATCAGGGAGGGGGAGGCTACACCTTC CASTIHQGGGGYTF
TRBD2 NA TRBJ2-5 TRBV7-3 TGTGCCAGCAGCCCGGGACTAGCGGAAGAGACCCAGTACTTC CASSPGLAEETQYF
NA NA TRBJ1-5 TRBV3-1/TRBV3-2 TGTGCCAGCAGCTTACAGGGTGGGAATCAGCCCCAGCATTTT CASSLQGGNQPQHF
NA NA TRBJ2-3 TRBV7-3 TGTGCCAGCAGCAGGGGGGGACCCAGAGATACACAGTATTTT CASSRGGPRDTQYF
NA NA TRBJ2-3 TRBV30 TGTGCCTGGAGTGCCGGGGGTGGCATCGGGGTGGATACGCAGTATTTT CAWSAGGGIGVDTQYF
NA NA TRBJ2-7 TRBV9 TGTGCCAGCAGCGTATCAAGCGGCACCATCTACGAGCAGTACTTC CASSVSSGTIYEQYF
NA few TRBJ1-1 TRBV5-6 TGTGCCAGCAGCTTGGGGAACAGGTGGGGCACTGAAGCTTTCTTT CASSLGNRWGTEAFF
NA NA TRBJ1-5 TRBV19 TGTGCCAGTAGTTTCCGGGATCAGCCCCAGCATTTT CASSFRDQPQHF
NA NA TRBJ2-7 TRBV24-1 TGTGCCACCAGTGGCGGTTACTCCTACGAGCAGTACTTC CATSGGYSYEQYF
NA NA TRBJ1-5 TRBV24-1 TGTGCCACCAGTGACTCCGGTGCGGGAAAGGGTCCCCAGCATTTT CATSDSGAGKGPQHF
NA NA TRBJ2-1 TRBV29-1 TGCAGCGTTTCCTCGAGCTCCTACAATGAGCAGTTCTTC CSVSSSSYNEQFF
TRBD1 NA TRBJ1-5 TRBV19 TGTGCCAGTAGTATAGACTACAGGGGTCAGCCCCAGCATTTT CASSIDYRGQPQHF
NA few TRBJ1-1 TRBV7-3 TGTGCCAGCAGCTTAATAGTCCCGGGAGGATTGAACACTGAAGCTTTCTTT CASSLIVPGGLNTEAFF
NA NA TRBJ1-3 TRBV9 TGTGCCAGCAGCGTTTCCCCCCACCCTCCGGGACAAGACTCTGGAAACACCATATATTTT CASSVSPHPPGQDSGNTIYF
TRBD1 NA TRBJ2-5 TRBV4-3 TGCGCCAGCAGCCAAGCTCAGGGGGCTGCTTTAGAGACCCAGTACTTC CASSQAQGAALETQYF
TRBD2 NA TRBJ2-1 TRBV29-1 TGCAGCGTTGAACTAGCGGATCTATACAATGAGCAGTTCTTC CSVELADLYNEQFF
NA NA TRBJ2-1 TRBV2 TGTGCCAGTTCCGGGAGTTACAATGAGCAGTTCTTC CASSGSYNEQFF
TRBD1 NA TRBJ1-5 TRBV5-4 TGTGCCAGCAGCTTGGACCAGGGGGCCCCTCAGCCCCAGCATTTT CASSLDQGAPQPQHF
NA NA TRBJ1-1 TRBV4-3 TGCGCCAGCAGCGACCAAGGTCCGGGATCTAACACTGAAGCTTTCTTT CASSDQGPGSNTEAFF
TRBD2 NA TRBJ2-1 TRBV7-9 TGTGCCAGCACCCTAGCGGGAGGGATGAATGAGCAGTTCTTC CASTLAGGMNEQFF
TRBD2 few TRBJ2-7 TRBV29-1 TGCAGCGTTGGCACTAGCGGGCACTACGAGCAGTACTTC CSVGTSGHYEQYF
TRBD1 NA TRBJ2-3 TRBV27 TGTGCCAGCAGTTTCGGGACAGGGACAGATACGCAGTATTTT CASSFGTGTDTQYF